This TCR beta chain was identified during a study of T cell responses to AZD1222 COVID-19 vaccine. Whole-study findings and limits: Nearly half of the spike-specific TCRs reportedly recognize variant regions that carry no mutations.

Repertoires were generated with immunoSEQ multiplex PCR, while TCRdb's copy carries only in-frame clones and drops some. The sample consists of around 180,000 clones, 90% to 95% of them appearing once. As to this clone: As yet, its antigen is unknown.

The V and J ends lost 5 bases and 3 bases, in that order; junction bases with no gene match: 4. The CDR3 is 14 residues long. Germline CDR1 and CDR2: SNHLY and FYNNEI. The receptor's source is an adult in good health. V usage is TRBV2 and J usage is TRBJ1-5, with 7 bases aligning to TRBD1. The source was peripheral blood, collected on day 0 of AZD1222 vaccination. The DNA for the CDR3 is TGTGCCAGCAGTCCACAGGGGAACAATCAGCCCCAGCATTTT. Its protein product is CASSPQGNNQPQHF. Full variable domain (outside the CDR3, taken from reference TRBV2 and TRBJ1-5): EPEVTQTPSHQVTQMGQEVILRCVPISNHLYFYWYRQILGQKVEFLVSFYNNEISEKSEIFDDQFSVERPDGSNFTLKIRSTKLEDSAMYFCASSPQGNNQPQHFGDGTRLSIL.